This T cell receptor beta chain stems from a study of shared clonotypes between healthy human individuals. The protocol was immunoSEQ multiplex PCR, while the TCRdb copy is restricted to in-frame clones and leaves out a portion. Of 1.5 million to 2.5 million clones listed, just under 95% are singletons. Trimming cost V 7 bases and J 3 bases, with 12 bases left between them. Germline-derived CDR1 and CDR2 are ENHRY and SYGVKD. The CDR3 covers 13 residues. Naive CD8 isolation took CD45RO-negative cells positively selected for CCR7 and excluded terminally differentiated effector memory CD45RA+ cells. Sequencing input: naive CD8+ T cells sorted from blood. This TCR came from a man younger than 35 in good health. The chain links TRBV10-3 to TRBJ1-1; D is undetermined. In nucleotides, the CDR3 is TGTGCCATCACCCTGAGGGAGGACACTGAAGCTTTCTTT. This sequence encodes CAITLREDTEAFF.